These 30 T cell receptor beta chains share one sample of origin, sequenced in a study of shared clonotypes between healthy human individuals. Assay used: immunoSEQ multiplex PCR; TCRdb lists only in-frame clones, some missing. This sample has approximately 2,000,000 clones; 90% to 95% occur once, and the top ten carry about 1.7%. The naive CD8 fraction comprised CD45RO-negative cells positively selected for CCR7 and excluded terminally differentiated effector memory CD45RA+ cells. The specimen sequenced was naive CD8+ T cells from PBMCs. These receptor sequences come from a young man in good health. Some clones in this sample may be carry-over from other donors' samples.

The CDR3 DNA sequence: TGTGCCAGCAGCCCAGTGACCTCCTACGAGCAGTACTTC. Translated, it gives CASSPVTSYEQYF. The V call is TRBV7-9, the J call TRBJ2-7; no reliable D call. This CDR3 spans 13 amino acids. Trimming stripped 5 bases from V and 0 bases from J, with 8 bases between. Germline V lookup: CDR1 SEHNR, CDR2 FQNEAQ (reference sequence). Full variable domain (outside the CDR3, taken from reference TRBV7-9 and TRBJ2-7): DTGVSQNPRHKITKRGQNVTFRCDPISEHNRLYWYRQTLGQGPEFLTYFQNEAQLEKSRLLSDRFSAERPKGSFSTLEIQRTEQGDSAMYLCASSPVTSYEQYFGPGTRLTVT.

V and J are TRBV28 and TRBJ2-7; 8 bases fit TRBD1. CDR1 MDHEN and CDR2 SYDVKM come from the germline V gene. Trimming at V came to 6 bases and at J to 3 bases, leaving 4 bases not matched to a gene. There are 13 residues in the CDR3. The CDR3 region has the DNA TGTGCCAGCAGGTTGACAGGGGTCTACGAGCAGTACTTC. Amino acid sequence: CASRLTGVYEQYF.

Concerning this clone itself: This sample also contains other DNA sequences that code for the same CDR3. The J gene is TRBJ2-7, the V gene TRBV5-8; weak D call: TRBD2 (5 bases). Germline V lookup: CDR1 SGHTS, CDR2 YDEGEE. The CDR3 runs 14 residues. V gave up 0 bases and J gave up 0 bases, with 7 bases separating them. The CDR3 is CASSLDRGSYEQYF. The CDR3 DNA reads TGTGCCAGCAGCTTGGATCGGGGCTCCTACGAGCAGTACTTC. The full variable domain, rest sourced from reference TRBV5-8 and TRBJ2-7, is EAGVTQSPTHLIKTRGQQATLRCSPISGHTSVYWYQQALGLGLQFLLWYDEGEERNRGNFPPRFSGRQFPNYSSELNVNALELEDSALYLCASSLDRGSYEQYFGPGTRLTVT.

V usage is TRBV7-9 and J usage is TRBJ2-3; D gene unclear. Germline V gene sequence: CDR1 SEHNR, CDR2 FQNEAQ (reference sequence). Trimming shortened V by 0 bases and J by 0 bases, and 4 bases separated the two germline ends. The CDR3 has 14 amino acids. The CDR3 is CASSLAISTDTQYF. The CDR3 DNA reads as TGTGCCAGCAGCTTAGCCATTAGCACAGATACGCAGTATTTT.

The chain joins TRBV4-3 to TRBJ2-2; D unresolved. This CDR3 spans 13 amino acids. Germline V gene lookup returns CDR1 LGHNA and CDR2 YSLEER. Trimming pared 4 bases from V and 1 base from J, leaving 4 bases between. The CDR3 nucleotides read TGCGCCAGCAGCCCCGAGAACACCGGGGAGCTGTTTTTT. It yields the protein CASSPENTGELFF.

For this clone: Without the conserved terminal phenylalanine or tryptophan, this CDR3 likely stems from a read error. It is unclear where the CDR3 begins or ends on the DNA, so no DNA is shown, and the CDR3 is as TCRdb lists it. The chain has TRBV7-9 and TRBJ1-1. The CDR3 region is 12 residues in length, termini included. Germline CDR1 is SEHNR and CDR2 is FQNEAQ (reference sequence). CDR3 sequence: CASSSTERDGAV.

This chain uses TRBV29-1 with TRBJ1-2; 11 bases agree with TRBD1. Germline V gene sequence: CDR1 SQVTM, CDR2 ANQGSEA. This CDR3 comprises 14 residues. With V trimmed by 5 bases and J by 3 bases, 5 bases remained unmatched. The CDR3 here is CSVRTGGADYGYTF. CDR3 coding DNA: TGCAGCGTTCGGACAGGGGGCGCAGACTATGGCTACACCTTC.

This chain connects TRBV28 to TRBJ2-5, with TRBD2 identical over 7 bases. From germline, CDR1 is MDHEN and CDR2 SYDVKM. CDR3 size: 14 residues. The trim removed 6 bases at V and 7 bases at J, leaving 11 bases unmatched. As DNA, the CDR3 is TGTGCCAGCAGCCCCATAGAGCGGGACGGGACCCAGTACTTC. This encodes CASSPIERDGTQYF.

J is TRBJ2-7 and V is TRBV5-4, with D unclear. CDR1 and CDR2 (germline): SGHNT, YYREEE (reference sequence). The germline V and J ends were trimmed by 2 bases and 4 bases, with 7 bases remaining between them. The CDR3 covers 12 residues. The CDR3 bases are TGTGCCAGCAGCTTTTCCCCTTACGAGCAGTACTTC. It yields the protein CASSFSPYEQYF.

The V and J genes are TRBV15 and TRBJ2-1; a possible D gene is TRBD1 (5 bases). This CDR3 has 16 residues. Per the germline V gene, CDR1 is LNHNV and CDR2 is YYDKDF (reference sequence). V lost 5 bases, J lost 6 bases, and 20 bases lay in between. The CDR3 DNA reads TGTGCCACCAGCTTCCTCACAGGTGAAGGTTTCAATGAGCAGTTCTTC. It encodes CATSFLTGEGFNEQFF. The full variable domain, with the rest looked up from reference TRBV15 and TRBJ2-1, is DAMVIQNPRYQVTQFGKPVTLSCSQTLNHNVMYWYQQKSSQAPKLLFHYYDKDFNNEADTPDNFQSRRPNTSFCFLDIRSPGLGDTAMYLCATSFLTGEGFNEQFFGPGTRLTVL.

This clone was observed a single time. V gene TRBV7-3 combines with J gene TRBJ2-1; TRBD2 agrees at 13 bases. V shed 5 bases, J shed 5 bases, and the junction held 6 bases outside the gene matches. The germline CDR1 and CDR2 sequences are SGHTA and FQGTGA. The CDR3 has 16 amino acids. This chain's CDR3 is CASSPDGLAGDNEQFF. DNA for the CDR3: TGTGCCAGCAGCCCAGACGGACTAGCGGGGGACAATGAGCAGTTCTTC.

The chain combines TRBV4-1 with TRBJ2-7, with 10 positions matching TRBD2. The CDR3 sequence is 16 residues long. The V gene end was trimmed by 5 bases and the J gene end by 0 bases; junction bases not matched to a gene: 7. Germline V gives CDR1 MGHRA, CDR2 YSYEKL. The CDR3 sequence: CASSKTSGHSSYEQYF. The CDR3 region has the DNA TGCGCCAGCAGCAAGACTAGCGGGCATAGCTCCTACGAGCAGTACTTC.

The chain employs TRBV7-8 and TRBJ1-2; 7 bases match TRBD1. Germline V lookup: CDR1 SGHVS, CDR2 FQNEAQ. J was trimmed by 8 bases and V by 5 bases; bases with no gene match: 2. The CDR3 is 11 residues long. The CDR3 nucleotides read TGTGCCAGCAGCCAGGGGGGAGGCTACACCTTC. Translated, it gives CASSQGGGYTF. Drawing the rest from reference TRBV7-8 and TRBJ1-2, the complete variable domain is GAGVSQSPRYKVAKRGQDVALRCDPISGHVSLFWYQQALGQGPEFLTYFQNEAQLDKSGLPSDRFFAERPEGSVSTLKIQRTQQEDSAVYLCASSQGGGYTFGSGTRLTVV.

This chain connects TRBV7-6 to TRBJ2-1; 8 bases fit TRBD2. This CDR3 contains 15 residues. From germline, CDR1 is SGHVS and CDR2 FNYEAQ. J lost 7 bases, V lost 0 bases, and 5 bases had no gene match. The CDR3 loop reads CASSLARRGRNEQFF. Here the CDR3 DNA reads TGTGCCAGCAGCTTAGCGAGGCGCGGGAGGAATGAGCAGTTCTTC.

This clone was observed a single time. The genes are TRBV7-8 and TRBJ1-3, with D uncertain. Germline V gives CDR1 SGHVS, CDR2 FQNEAQ. CDR3 length: 15 amino acids. The V end was cut by 5 bases, the J end by 0 bases, with 11 bases between. CDR3 in DNA: TGTGCCAGCAGCCCTCGTTCGTTCTCTGGAAACACCATATATTTT. Its translation is CASSPRSFSGNTIYF.

The CDR3 bases are TGTGCCAGCTCACAGAGGGGGGGCCTATCTGGGGCCAACGTCCTGACTTTC. As protein: CASSQRGGLSGANVLTF. The chain is built from TRBV18 and TRBJ2-6; possibly TRBD2 for D (7 bases). The CDR3 length is 17 residues. Trimming shortened V by 4 bases and J by 1 base, and 14 bases separated the two germline ends. Germline CDR1 and CDR2: KGHSH and LQKENI.

The chain joins TRBV28 to TRBJ2-5; D remains unclear. The V end was cut by 5 bases, the J end by 5 bases, with 15 bases between. Per the germline V gene, CDR1 is MDHEN and CDR2 is SYDVKM. The CDR3 totals 14 residues. This CDR3 is CASSRDETAETQYF. As DNA, the CDR3 is TGTGCCAGCAGTCGCGATGAAACAGCGGAGACCCAGTACTTC.

The chain employs TRBV4-2 and TRBJ2-7, with a possible D match to TRBD1 (6 bases). The length of the CDR3 is 14 residues. Per germline, CDR1 LGHNA and CDR2 YNFKEQ. V was pared by 6 bases and J by 1 base, with 13 bases between. CDR3 residues: CASSQGFRSYEQYF. CDR3 nucleotides: TGTGCCAGCAGTCAGGGGTTTCGGTCCTACGAGCAGTACTTC.

This clone was observed once. The chain uses TRBV15 and TRBJ1-1; possibly TRBD1 for D (6 bases). There are 14 residues in the CDR3. Germline assignment: CDR1 LNHNV and CDR2 YYDKDF (reference sequence). The germline V and J ends were trimmed by 1 base and 5 bases, with 11 bases remaining between them. Here the CDR3 reads CATSRVQGTTEAFF. The CDR3 DNA reads TGTGCCACCAGCAGAGTCCAGGGGACAACTGAAGCTTTCTTT. Filled out from reference TRBV15 and TRBJ1-1, the complete variable domain reads DAMVIQNPRYQVTQFGKPVTLSCSQTLNHNVMYWYQQKSSQAPKLLFHYYDKDFNNEADTPDNFQSRRPNTSFCFLDIRSPGLGDTAMYLCATSRVQGTTEAFFGQGTRLTVV.

The J gene is TRBJ1-2, the V gene TRBV4-3, with TRBD1 matching 10 bases. In germline, CDR1 is LGHNA, CDR2 YSLEER. CDR3 length: 17 amino acids. The J segment lost 6 bases and the V segment lost 0 bases, leaving 10 bases of the junction unmatched. In nucleotides, the CDR3 is TGCGCCAGCAGCCAAGATATGCGACAGGGGGCCTATGATGGCTACACCTTC. It translates to CASSQDMRQGAYDGYTF.

Comment on this clone: Other DNA variants within this sample encode the same CDR3. The V call is TRBV27, the J call TRBJ2-7; 11 nucleotides match TRBD2. The germline gives CDR1 MNHEY, CDR2 SMNVEV (reference sequence). Trimming took 6 bases from V and 2 from J; bases not matched to a gene: 6. The CDR3 has 15 amino acids. The chain's CDR3 is CASSPIAGGPYEQYF. Here the CDR3 DNA reads TGTGCCAGCAGCCCCATAGCGGGAGGGCCCTACGAGCAGTACTTC.

V is TRBV27 and J is TRBJ2-7; a weak D match, TRBD2 (6 bases). The germline gives CDR1 MNHEY, CDR2 SMNVEV (reference sequence). The CDR3 loop spans 17 amino acids. V was pared by 3 bases and J by 6 bases, with 24 bases between. As DNA, the CDR3 is TGTGCCAGCAGTTTCCGTTTTGGTCCCGGGAGACACGGCGAGCAGTACTTC. It specifies CASSFRFGPGRHGEQYF.

This chain uses TRBV4-1 with TRBJ2-2; 15 bases match TRBD2. J gave up 6 bases and V 2 bases, and 1 base lay outside the gene matches. Looked up from germline, CDR1 is MGHRA and CDR2 is YSYEKL. The CDR3 is made up of 16 amino acids. The CDR3 bases are TGCGCCAGCAGCCAACGGACTAGCGGGGGGGCCGGGGAGCTGTTTTTT. It is translated as CASSQRTSGGAGELFF.

V usage is TRBV9 and J usage is TRBJ1-1; D is unclear. The CDR3 contains 16 residues. V was shortened by 0 bases and J by 3 bases, with 15 bases between the two germline ends. Germline CDR1 is SGDLS and CDR2 is YYNGEE. In nucleotides, the CDR3 is TGTGCCAGCAGCGTAGATTCAAACAGCGAGGACACTGAAGCTTTCTTT. It translates to CASSVDSNSEDTEAFF.

The chain couples TRBV18 to TRBJ1-1; 9 bases fit TRBD1. The V gene end was trimmed by 2 bases and the J gene end by 6 bases; junction bases not matched to a gene: 10. This CDR3 has 16 amino acids. CDR1 is KGHSH and CDR2 is LQKENI in the germline V gene. CDR3 DNA: TGTGCCAGCTCACCAGAAGCTCACAGGGGGCGAGCTGAAGCTTTCTTT. Translating it yields CASSPEAHRGRAEAFF.

This clone was seen only a few times. This specimen includes other DNA sequences encoding the same CDR3. This chain connects TRBV9 to TRBJ1-4; the D is unclear. V was pared by 0 bases and J by 4 bases, with 4 bases between. The CDR3 has 13 residues. Per germline, CDR1 SGDLS and CDR2 YYNGEE. The CDR3 loop is CASSVDGNEKLFF. CDR3 nucleotides: TGTGCCAGCAGCGTAGACGGTAATGAAAAACTGTTTTTT.

The chain is built from TRBV5-3 and TRBJ2-3; TRBD1 agrees at 7 bases. TRBV5-3 is sorted into the ORF group, with uncertain function. The J segment lost 3 bases and the V segment lost 2 bases, leaving 3 bases of the junction unmatched. CDR3 length: 14 amino acids. The CDR3 reads CARSLQGLTDTQYF. CDR3 nucleotides: TGTGCCAGAAGCTTACAGGGGTTAACAGATACGCAGTATTTT.

The V and J genes are TRBV29-1 and TRBJ1-3, with D unclear. The CDR3 is 18 residues long. V lost 0 bases and J lost 4, with 22 bases in between. Germline V lookup: CDR1 SQVTM, CDR2 ANQGSEA. The CDR3 DNA reads as TGCAGCGTTGAAGATCCGGGCCGGCCGGGTCTCACGGGAAACACCATATATTTT. Encoded protein: CSVEDPGRPGLTGNTIYF.

This chain joins TRBV5-8 and TRBJ2-7; possibly TRBD1 for D (6 bases). In germline, CDR1 is SGHTS, CDR2 YDEGEE. The CDR3 loop spans 13 amino acids. The V gene lost 2 bases and the J gene lost 3 bases, with 9 bases spanning the gap. The CDR3 loop is CASSLLDSYEQYF. CDR3 bases: TGTGCCAGCAGCTTACTGGACAGCTACGAGCAGTACTTC.

This clone was seen once. The chain recombines TRBV7-9 with TRBJ2-5; weak D call: TRBD2 (6 bases). Deletions cut 1 base from V and 3 bases from J, with 12 bases between. CDR1 is SEHNR and CDR2 is FQNEAQ in the germline V gene (reference sequence). This CDR3 is 15 amino acids long. The CDR3 bases are TGTGCCAGCAGCTTAGGGGGAGGATTAAAAGAGACCCAGTACTTC. Its translation: CASSLGGGLKETQYF.